Following are 3 T cell receptor beta chains from one sample sequenced in a study of T cells in Graves' hyperthyroidism and ophthalmopathy. Amplification yielded TCR beta CDR3 regions, with RNA transcripts as the source. The HTBI set primed first-round TCR CDR3 RT-PCR. TCRdb reprocessed the multiplex PCR reads with MiXCR, giving one entry per CDR3 protein. This sample has about 250,000 distinct CDR3 sequences, with 22% found just once. Sequenced sample: blood. The receptors originated from a young man with Graves' ophthalmopathy.

The chain carries TRBV28 and TRBJ1-5; D is undetermined. CDR1 and CDR2 from the germline V gene are MDHEN and SYDVKM. The germline V and J ends were trimmed by 5 bases and 3 bases, with 5 bases remaining between them. There are 12 residues in the CDR3. CDR3 region: CASSPTNQPQHF. CDR3 sequence (DNA): TGTGCCAGCAGTCCGACCAATCAGCCCCAGCATTTT.

This clonotype showed up many times. This chain uses TRBV28 with TRBJ2-1; 7 nucleotides line up with TRBD1. Germline CDR1 reads MDHEN; CDR2 reads SYDVKM. The V segment lost 3 bases and the J segment 8 bases; nucleotides outside the gene matches: 7. The CDR3 runs 14 residues. CDR3 sequence: CASSLMTGPDEQFF. CDR3 DNA sequence: TGTGCCAGCAGTTTGATGACAGGGCCGGATGAGCAGTTCTTC.

This chain links TRBV5-1 with TRBJ1-2; maybe TRBD1 (5 bases). Germline V gives CDR1 SGHRS, CDR2 YFSETQ. Trimming removed 0 bases at V and 7 bases at J, with 16 bases between. The CDR3 is made up of 15 amino acids. The CDR3 DNA reads as TGCGCCAGCAGCTTGGACGCCGGGCAGGGCGGTGGCTACACCTTC. It translates to CASSLDAGQGGGYTF.